This T cell receptor (beta chain) was captured by sequencing in a study of cytomegalovirus exposure and HLA in healthy donors. The overall study: An earlier analysis identified 95 million to 120 million unique TCR beta sequences in about 190 million T cells. Overall study results and limits: Fewer N-insertions than the roughly 670-donor mean were reportedly shown by an Asian-associated ancestry cluster in a later analysis. Three chains linked to CMV were shown in vitro to be specific for CMV antigens.

At sampling all donors were nominally healthy, likely with unrecorded immune exposures. The PCR was carried out with 60 Vbeta primers and 13 Jbeta primers. Sequenced by immunoSEQ multiplex PCR; TCRdb stores in-frame clones only, minus some. The data show approximately 170,000 clones, with more than 65% seen just once and 1.3% held by the top ten. As for this clone: As yet, its antigen is unknown.

There are 22 residues in the CDR3. Germline lookup yields CDR1 KGHSH and CDR2 LQKENI. V lost 4 bases to trimming and J lost 0 bases; unmatched junction nucleotides: 18. The V call is TRBV18, the J call TRBJ2-6; the match to TRBD2 covers 10 bases. The source is a man aged 45-65 years in good health and CMV-seropositive. The sample consisted of PBMCs. The DNA for the CDR3 is TGTGCCAGCTCACTAAACCGACCATCTCCGGGACTAGCGATCTCTGGGGCCAACGTCCTGACTTTC. It encodes CASSLNRPSPGLAISGANVLTF. The full variable domain, rest sourced from reference TRBV18 and TRBJ2-6, is NAGVMQNPRHLVRRRGQEARLRCSPMKGHSHVYWYRQLPEEGLKFMVYLQKENIIDESGMPKERFSAEFPKEGPSILRIQQVVRGDSAAYFCASSLNRPSPGLAISGANVLTFGAGSRLTVL.